The clone carrying this TCR beta chain was seen a few times. No antigen is known for it. This sample was taken from a study of post-analysis software for immune sequencing data. Study overall: The cohort encompassed relapsing-remitting, secondary progressive and progressive-relapsing multiple sclerosis disease courses.

Prepared TCR beta cDNA libraries contained unique molecular identifiers. A population of about 0.95 to 10 million T cells gave rise to approximately 530,000 cDNA molecules. Via MiXCR, TCRdb re-called the PCR reads, giving one row per CDR3 protein. The profile shows hundreds of thousands of distinct CDR3 sequences, roughly 50% of them singletons. The study, taken as a whole, reports: There was significantly lower normalized Chao1 diversity in multiple sclerosis patients than in controls. Elevated frequency relative to controls characterized four to six TRBV segments in patients, TRBV5-6, TRBV5-1 and TRBV20-1 among them.

In germline, CDR1 is SGDLS, CDR2 YYNGEE. CDR3 length: 13 residues. V gave up 0 bases and J gave up 8 bases, with 11 bases separating them. Sequences were obtained from blood. The V and J genes are TRBV9 and TRBJ1-1; D is unclear. The receptor's source is a girl aged 5-17 years with multiple sclerosis. CDR3: CASSVASASEAFF. The CDR3 DNA is TGTGCCAGCAGCGTAGCTTCAGCCTCGGAAGCTTTCTTT.